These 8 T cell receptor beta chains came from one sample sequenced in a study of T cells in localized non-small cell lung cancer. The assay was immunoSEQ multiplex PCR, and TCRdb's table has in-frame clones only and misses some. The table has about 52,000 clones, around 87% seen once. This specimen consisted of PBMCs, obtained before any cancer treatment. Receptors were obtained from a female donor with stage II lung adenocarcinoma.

The CDR3 loop reads CSAAQDYEQYF. The CDR3 DNA reads as TGCAGTGCCGCCCAGGACTACGAGCAGTACTTC. V gene TRBV20-1 combines with J gene TRBJ2-7; D unclear. In germline, CDR1 is DFQATT, CDR2 SNEGSKA (reference sequence). CDR3 length: 11 amino acids. Trimming removed 6 bases at V and 3 bases at J, with 9 bases between.

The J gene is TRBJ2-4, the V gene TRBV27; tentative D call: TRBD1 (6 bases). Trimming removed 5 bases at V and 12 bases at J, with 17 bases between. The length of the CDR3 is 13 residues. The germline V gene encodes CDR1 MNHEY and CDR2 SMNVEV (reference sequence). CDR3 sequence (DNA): TGTGCCAGCAGTCCTTCCCAACAGGGTGATCAGTACTTC. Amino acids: CASSPSQQGDQYF.

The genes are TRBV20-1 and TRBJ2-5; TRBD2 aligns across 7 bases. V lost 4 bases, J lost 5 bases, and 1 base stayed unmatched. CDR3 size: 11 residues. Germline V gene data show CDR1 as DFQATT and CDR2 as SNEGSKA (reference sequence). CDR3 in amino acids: CSAMGGETQYF. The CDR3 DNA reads TGCAGTGCTATGGGAGGGGAGACCCAGTACTTC.

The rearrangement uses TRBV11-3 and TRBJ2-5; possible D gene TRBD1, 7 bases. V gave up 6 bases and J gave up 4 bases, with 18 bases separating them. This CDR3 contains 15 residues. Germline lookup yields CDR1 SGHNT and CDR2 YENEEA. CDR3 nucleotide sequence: TGTGCCAGCAGAGGGATACAGGGGCGGGGAGAGACCCAGTACTTC. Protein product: CASRGIQGRGETQYF.

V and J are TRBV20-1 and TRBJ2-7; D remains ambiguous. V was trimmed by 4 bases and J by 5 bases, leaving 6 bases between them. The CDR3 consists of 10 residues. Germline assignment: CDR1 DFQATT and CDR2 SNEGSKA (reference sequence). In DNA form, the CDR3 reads TGCAGTGCTAACGGGCACGAGCAGTACTTC. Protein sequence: CSANGHEQYF.

The CDR3, as DNA: TGCGCCAGCAGCCAAGTGAGCGGGGGGTTGGGCAAAAACATTCAGTACTTC. It specifies CASSQVSGGLGKNIQYF. The chain is built from TRBV4-1 and TRBJ2-4, with 9 nucleotides matching TRBD2. The CDR3 is 17 amino acids. Germline-derived CDR1 and CDR2 are MGHRA and YSYEKL. The V gene end was trimmed by 1 base and the J gene end by 3 bases; junction bases not matched to a gene: 7.

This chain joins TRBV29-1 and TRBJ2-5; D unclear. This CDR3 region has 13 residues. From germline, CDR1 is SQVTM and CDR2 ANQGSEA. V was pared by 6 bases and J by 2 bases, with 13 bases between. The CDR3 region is CSVYSIFQETQYF. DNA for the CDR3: TGCAGCGTGTATAGCATTTTTCAAGAGACCCAGTACTTC. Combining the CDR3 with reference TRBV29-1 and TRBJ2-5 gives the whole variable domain SAVISQKPSRDICQRGTSLTIQCQVDSQVTMMFWYRQQPGQSLTLIATANQGSEATYESGFVIDKFPISRPNLTFSTLTVSNMSPEDSSIYLCSVYSIFQETQYFGPGTRLLVL.

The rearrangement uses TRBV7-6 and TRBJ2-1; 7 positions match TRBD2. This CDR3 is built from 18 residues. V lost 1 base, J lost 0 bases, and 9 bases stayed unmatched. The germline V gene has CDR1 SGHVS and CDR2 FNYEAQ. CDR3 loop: CASSLDGGSESSYNEQFF. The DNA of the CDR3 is TGTGCCAGCAGCTTAGACGGGGGGTCTGAGAGCTCCTACAATGAGCAGTTCTTC.